The 25 T cell receptor beta chains presented below share a single source sample, sequenced in a study of radiation and T cells in renal cell carcinoma. Method: immunoSEQ multiplex PCR; TCRdb's copy keeps in-frame clones and lacks some. Of around 120,000 clones listed, roughly four fifths are singletons. Described time point: blood 2 weeks post-SBRT. Treatment here: 15 Gy SBRT to primary tumor, nephrectomy 4 weeks later. This specimen was blood, taken from a patient whose treatment included radiotherapy and nephrectomy. Receptor source: a woman aged 55-69 years with renal cell carcinoma.

The chain combines TRBV27 with TRBJ2-2; tentatively, D is TRBD2 (6 bases). Trimming pared 5 bases from V and 6 bases from J, leaving 16 bases between. This CDR3 is 15 amino acids long. The germline V gene encodes CDR1 MNHEY and CDR2 SMNVEV (reference sequence). CDR3 nucleotides: TGTGCCAGCAGTACCCGCGCGGGAATTGCCGGGGAGCTGTTTTTT. Translating gives CASSTRAGIAGELFF.

V usage is TRBV2 and J usage is TRBJ1-5; D is unresolved. This CDR3 spans 13 amino acids. The germline CDR1 and CDR2 sequences are SNHLY and FYNNEI. Deletions cut 6 bases from V and 0 bases from J, with 6 bases between. The CDR3 DNA is TGTGCCAGCAGGGGGAATAGCAATCAGCCCCAGCATTTT. Its translation: CASRGNSNQPQHF.

This clone has a single count. The V gene is TRBV29-1, the J gene TRBJ2-1, with a possible D match to TRBD2 (5 bases). This CDR3 is built from 13 residues. Germline V gene data show CDR1 as SQVTM and CDR2 as ANQGSEA. With 6 bases removed from V and 5 bases from J, the gap between germline ends came to 14 bases. This CDR3 is CSVTGNLDNEQFF. CDR3 nucleotides: TGCAGCGTCACGGGGAACTTAGACAATGAGCAGTTCTTC.

As concerns this clone: Other nucleotide sequences from this sample produce the same CDR3. The chain carries TRBV5-4 and TRBJ1-3, with a tentative D call TRBD1 (5 bases). Germline loops: CDR1 SGHNT, CDR2 YYREEE (reference sequence). The CDR3 runs to 14 residues. V was pared by 1 base and J by 1 base, with 6 bases between. CDR3 loop: CASSLRGSGNTIYF. CDR3 DNA sequence: TGTGCCAGCAGCTTGAGGGGATCTGGAAACACCATATATTTT.

The CDR3 loop reads CAISGPDNYGYTF. The CDR3 DNA sequence: TGTGCCATCAGTGGTCCAGATAACTATGGCTACACCTTC. The rearrangement links TRBV10-3 to TRBJ1-2; unclear D gene. The length of the CDR3 is 13 residues. Germline CDR1 reads ENHRY; CDR2 reads SYGVKD. V was cut by 4 bases and J by 1 base, with 7 bases left in between.

This clone showed up just a few times. The chain employs TRBV2 and TRBJ1-4, with unresolved D. This CDR3 has 16 amino acids. Trimming pared 6 bases from V and 7 bases from J, leaving 21 bases between. Germline V gives CDR1 SNHLY, CDR2 FYNNEI. The CDR3 DNA reads TGTGCCAGCAGCGAGGGATGGTCAGGTGGTGGTGAAAAACTGTTTTTT. Its translation: CASSEGWSGGGEKLFF.

Notes on this clone: This sample includes further DNA sequences coding for the same CDR3. The chain has TRBV7-9 and TRBJ2-7; weak D call: TRBD2 (6 bases). The CDR3 contains 13 residues. The V and J ends lost 5 bases and 2 bases respectively, with 10 bases between them. Germline loops: CDR1 SEHNR, CDR2 FQNEAQ (reference sequence). The CDR3 DNA sequence: TGTGCCAGCAGCCCCCCGGGGGCCTACGAGCAGTACTTC. Residues: CASSPPGAYEQYF.

This sequence joins TRBV10-3 and TRBJ2-3; 11 bases are shared with TRBD2. This CDR3 is 14 amino acids long. In germline, CDR1 is ENHRY, CDR2 SYGVKD. Unmatched junction bases numbered 4, after V lost 6 bases and J lost 5 bases. CDR3 DNA sequence: TGTGCCATCAGGACTAGCGGGAAGGGAGATACGCAGTATTTT. It translates to CAIRTSGKGDTQYF.

CDR3 DNA: TGTGCCGCTACTGGGGGCATGAACACTGAAGCTTTCTTT. Translating gives CAATGGMNTEAFF. The chain links TRBV10-3 to TRBJ1-1, with TRBD1 as a possible D gene (6 bases). Germline V gene lookup returns CDR1 ENHRY and CDR2 SYGVKD. Trimming left V 11 bases short and J 0 bases short, with 13 bases between. The CDR3 is 13 amino acids.

J is TRBJ2-3 and V is TRBV7-3, with no clear D. V lost 2 bases, J lost 8 bases, and 11 bases lay in between. The CDR3 sequence is 13 residues long. Germline lookup yields CDR1 SGHTA and CDR2 FQGTGA. CDR3 amino acids: CASSLDPGGTQYF. The CDR3 bases are TGTGCCAGCAGCTTAGATCCGGGCGGTACGCAGTATTTT. The whole variable domain, remainder taken from reference TRBV7-3 and TRBJ2-3, is GAGVSQTPSNKVTEKGKYVELRCDPISGHTALYWYRQSLGQGPEFLIYFQGTGAADDSGLPNDRFFAVRPEGSVSTLKIQRTERGDSAVYLCASSLDPGGTQYFGPGTRLTVL.

This chain's CDR3 is CASSPGWGQSTDTQYF. For the CDR3, the DNA is TGTGCCAGCAGCCCCGGTTGGGGACAGAGCACAGATACGCAGTATTTT. The chain is built from TRBV11-2 and TRBJ2-3; 7 bases agree with TRBD1. V lost 5 bases to trimming and J lost 0 bases; unmatched junction nucleotides: 8. In germline, CDR1 is SGHAT, CDR2 FQNNGV. The CDR3 runs to 16 residues.

This sequence joins TRBV28 and TRBJ1-1; no reliable D call. V was cut by 10 bases and J by 0 bases, with 9 bases left in between. The germline V gene encodes CDR1 MDHEN and CDR2 SYDVKM. There are 12 residues in the CDR3. CDR3 bases: TGTGCCACAGACCGAGTGAACACTGAAGCTTTCTTT. It is translated as CATDRVNTEAFF.

The chain recombines TRBV13 with TRBJ1-2, with a tentative D call TRBD1 (5 bases). The length of the CDR3 is 17 residues. Trimming removed 1 base from V and 1 base from J, with 16 bases in between. In germline, CDR1 is PRHDT, CDR2 FYEKMQ (reference sequence). The CDR3 loop is CASSLEWDQGLNYGYTF. For the CDR3, the DNA is TGTGCCAGCAGCTTAGAATGGGACCAAGGACTTAACTATGGCTACACCTTC.

This clone has only one observation. The CDR3 here is CASSPAGTTYEQYF. CDR3 DNA: TGCGCCAGCAGCCCGGCCGGGACTACCTACGAGCAGTACTTC. The genes are TRBV5-1 and TRBJ2-7; 7 bases are shared with TRBD2. The junction had 6 bases not matched to a gene; V was cut back by 4 bases and J by 2 bases. CDR3 length equals 14 residues. Germline values: CDR1 SGHRS, CDR2 YFSETQ.

At least ten counts were recorded for this clone. V usage is TRBV28 and J usage is TRBJ1-1, with 9 bases matching TRBD1. The CDR3 loop spans 15 amino acids. The germline gives CDR1 MDHEN, CDR2 SYDVKM. Unmatched junction bases numbered 9, after V lost 5 bases and J lost 5 bases. CDR3 amino acids: CASSLLPGQGTEAFF. DNA of the CDR3: TGTGCCAGCAGTCTCCTACCGGGACAGGGTACTGAAGCTTTCTTT.

The chain is built from TRBV19 and TRBJ1-5; D gene unclear. From germline, CDR1 is LNHDA and CDR2 SQIVND (reference sequence). The V end lost 2 bases, the J end lost 0 bases, and 8 bases lay between the germline ends. The length of the CDR3 is 15 residues. CDR3 loop: CASSISLNSNQPQHF. CDR3 nucleotides: TGTGCCAGTAGTATAAGCCTCAATAGCAATCAGCCCCAGCATTTT. The full variable domain, in which reference TRBV19 and TRBJ1-5 provide the parts outside the CDR3, is DGGITQSPKYLFRKEGQNVTLSCEQNLNHDAMYWYRQDPGQGLRLIYYSQIVNDFQKGDIAEGYSVSREKKESFPLTVTSAQKNPTAFYLCASSISLNSNQPQHFGDGTRLSIL.

This chain uses TRBV7-2 with TRBJ1-2; TRBD1 agrees at 7 bases. The CDR3 spans 13 residues. CDR1 is SGHTA, CDR2 FQGNSA, per germline. The junction had 4 bases not matched to a gene; V was cut back by 5 bases and J by 4 bases. The CDR3 region has the DNA TGTGCCAGCAGCGGTTGGACAGGCTATGGCTACACCTTC. Amino acid sequence: CASSGWTGYGYTF.

The V and J genes are TRBV28 and TRBJ2-7; D unresolved. CDR1 is MDHEN and CDR2 is SYDVKM in the germline V gene. With 1 base removed from V and 6 bases from J, the gap between germline ends came to 7 bases. This CDR3 has 12 residues. This CDR3 reads CASSLSNGEQYF. CDR3 sequence (DNA): TGTGCCAGCAGTTTATCTAACGGCGAGCAGTACTTC. Supplemented by reference TRBV28 and TRBJ2-7, the full variable domain reads DVKVTQSSRYLVKRTGEKVFLECVQDMDHENMFWYRQDPGLGLRLIYFSYDVKMKEKGDIPEGYSVSREKKERFSLILESASTNQTSMYLCASSLSNGEQYFGPGTRLTVT.

This clone was counted ten times or more. V is TRBV11-2 and J is TRBJ2-3; either TRBD1 or TRBD2 may supply D (5 bases each). The germline V gene encodes CDR1 SGHAT and CDR2 FQNNGV. The V and J ends lost 5 bases and 14 bases respectively, with 38 bases between them. There are 19 residues in the CDR3. In DNA form, the CDR3 reads TGTGCCAGCAGCCAACCGGGGTCAAGAAGGGGAGAATCCGCCCTAGTTCTGTATTTT. Encoded protein: CASSQPGSRRGESALVLYF.

V gene TRBV2 combines with J gene TRBJ2-3; 12 bases map to TRBD2. Germline CDR1 and CDR2: SNHLY and FYNNEI. This CDR3 is built from 15 residues. V dropped 9 bases and J dropped 0; count of bases not matched to a gene: 4. CDR3 region: CASGLAGSSTDTQYF. The CDR3 bases are TGTGCCAGTGGACTAGCGGGGTCTAGCACAGATACGCAGTATTTT. Filled out from reference TRBV2 and TRBJ2-3, the complete variable domain reads EPEVTQTPSHQVTQMGQEVILRCVPISNHLYFYWYRQILGQKVEFLVSFYNNEISEKSEIFDDQFSVERPDGSNFTLKIRSTKLEDSAMYFCASGLAGSSTDTQYFGPGTRLTVL.

A word on this clone: This specimen includes other DNA sequences encoding the same CDR3. The CDR3 region has the DNA TGTGCCAGCAGTTTGGGGGGGGGCCGGTACGAGCAGTACTTC. As protein: CASSLGGGRYEQYF. J is TRBJ2-7 and V is TRBV28; possibly TRBD2 for D (7 bases). The germline V and J ends were trimmed by 3 bases and 4 bases, with 13 bases remaining between them. Per germline, CDR1 MDHEN and CDR2 SYDVKM. This CDR3 region has 14 residues.

J is TRBJ2-3 and V is TRBV30; 14 bases match TRBD2. The CDR3 loop spans 16 amino acids. Per the germline V gene, CDR1 is GTSNPN and CDR2 is SVGIG (reference sequence). The junction had 4 bases not matched to a gene; V was cut back by 2 bases and J by 3 bases. As DNA, the CDR3 is TGTGCCTGGAGTCGGACTAGCGGGAGGAGGACAGATACGCAGTATTTT. Translating gives CAWSRTSGRRTDTQYF.

The gene calls are TRBV19 and TRBJ2-3; perhaps TRBD1 as D (5 bases). Looked up from germline, CDR1 is LNHDA and CDR2 is SQIVND (reference sequence). The V end lost 3 bases, the J end lost 2 bases, and 12 bases lay between the germline ends. This CDR3 has 15 amino acids. CDR3 sequence (DNA): TGTGCCAGTAGTATTGACAGTGGGCTCACAGATACGCAGTATTTT. As protein: CASSIDSGLTDTQYF.

The chain has TRBV14 and TRBJ2-1; D is unresolved. CDR3 length: 14 amino acids. Looked up from germline, CDR1 is SGHDN and CDR2 is FVKESK. V dropped 4 bases and J dropped 0 bases, with 7 bases sitting between them. The CDR3 sequence is CASSPRSSYNEQFF. The DNA for the CDR3 is TGTGCCAGCAGCCCCCGGAGCTCCTACAATGAGCAGTTCTTC.

The chain employs TRBV7-6 and TRBJ2-7; 9 bases line up with TRBD1. This CDR3 has 13 residues. Germline CDR1 reads SGHVS; CDR2 reads FNYEAQ. Trimming cost V 5 bases and J 5 bases; bases outside gene matches: 4. The CDR3 reads CASSPGQGDEQYF. The CDR3 nucleotides are TGTGCCAGCAGCCCGGGACAGGGAGACGAGCAGTACTTC.